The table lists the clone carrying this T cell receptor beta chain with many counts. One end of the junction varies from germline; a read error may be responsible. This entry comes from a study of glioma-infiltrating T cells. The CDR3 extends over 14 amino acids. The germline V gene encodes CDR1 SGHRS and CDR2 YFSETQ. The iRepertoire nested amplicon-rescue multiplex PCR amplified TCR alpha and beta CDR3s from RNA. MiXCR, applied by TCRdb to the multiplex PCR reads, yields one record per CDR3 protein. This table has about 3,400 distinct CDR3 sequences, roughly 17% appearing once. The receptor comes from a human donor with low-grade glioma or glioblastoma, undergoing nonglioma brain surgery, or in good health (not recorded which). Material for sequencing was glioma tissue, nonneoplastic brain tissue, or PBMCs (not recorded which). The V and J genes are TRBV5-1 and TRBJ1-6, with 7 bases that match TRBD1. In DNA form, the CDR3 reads TGCGCCAGCAGGTTGGCGACAGGGAATTCACCCCTCCACTTT. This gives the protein CASRLATGNSPLHF.